This T cell receptor beta chain appears in the sequencing data of a study of blood T cell repertoires in COVID-19. The wider study: Samples representing acute and convalescent COVID-19 were sourced from the United States, Italy and Spain. T cells, B-cell-depleted T cells, or PBMCs provided the cDNA or gDNA that served as material.

The assay was immunoSEQ multiplex PCR, and TCRdb's table has in-frame clones only and misses some. The data show under 200,000 clones, roughly 90% seen once. Germline V gene sequence: CDR1 MGHRA, CDR2 YSYEKL. This CDR3 has 15 amino acids. V lost 0 bases and J 3 bases, leaving 8 bases between the germline ends. The rearrangement uses TRBV4-1 and TRBJ1-4; no reliable D call. The sequenced material came from peripheral blood. This TCR was sampled from a young man with active or convalescent COVID-19. The CDR3 spells CASSQDRGPNEKLFF. For the CDR3, the DNA is TGCGCCAGCAGCCAAGATCGGGGTCCTAATGAAAAACTGTTTTTT.